These 17 T cell receptor beta chains originate from one sample sequenced in a study of blood T cell repertoires in COVID-19 (dated by TCRdb to 2020 to 2022). Preparation of the library involved the immunoSEQ multiplex PCR assay. This immuneACCESS table, as held by TCRdb, lists in-frame sequences with V and J called but not all clones. Of the missing ones, under half trace to an unresolved V gene in checked studies; the others have no known cause. The sample contains approximately 230,000 clones, about 88% of them found a single time. The ten largest account for about 2.1% of the sample. The sample comprised peripheral blood. These TCRs come from a woman aged 40 to 50 who had recovered from COVID-19.

In this sample, this clone turned up once. V and J are TRBV28 and TRBJ2-1, with a possible D match to TRBD2 (6 bases). CDR1 MDHEN and CDR2 SYDVKM come from the germline V gene. V shed 6 bases and J shed 10 bases, with 13 bases lying between them. This CDR3 region has 12 residues. DNA for the CDR3: TGTGCCAGCAGAGTGAGGAGGGAAGAGCAGTTCTTC. This translates into CASRVRREEQFF.

This clone turned up a few times. The J gene is TRBJ2-5, the V gene TRBV4-1, with 9 bases aligning to TRBD2. Trimming at V came to 6 bases and at J to 4 bases, leaving 9 bases not matched to a gene. This CDR3 comprises 15 residues. Germline lookup yields CDR1 MGHRA and CDR2 YSYEKL. CDR3 amino acids: CASSPLAGEGETQYF. As DNA, the CDR3 is TGCGCCAGCAGTCCCTTAGCGGGAGAAGGAGAGACCCAGTACTTC.

The chain joins TRBV3-1 (or the pseudogene TRBV3-2) to TRBJ2-1; 10 nucleotides match TRBD2. J lost 1 base, V lost 4 bases, and 7 bases had no gene match. Germline V gene data show CDR1 as LGHDT and CDR2 as YNNKEL (reference sequence). CDR3 size: 17 residues. CDR3 DNA sequence: TGTGCCAGCAGCCTCTTAGCGGGGGGACTATCCTACAATGAGCAGTTCTTC. Its translation is CASSLLAGGLSYNEQFF.

The rearrangement joins TRBV5-1 to TRBJ1-3; maybe TRBD1 (5 bases). The CDR3 has 16 amino acids. Germline V gene data show CDR1 as SGHRS and CDR2 as YFSETQ. Trimming took 3 bases from V and 0 from J, leaving 13 bases between them. The CDR3 coding sequence is TGCGCCAGCAGCTCCCTGTACGGGGGCTCTGGAAACACCATATATTTT. Translation gives CASSSLYGGSGNTIYF.

The rearrangement uses TRBV7-6 and TRBJ2-2, with 7 bases that match TRBD1. Germline V gives CDR1 SGHVS, CDR2 FNYEAQ. This CDR3 is 18 amino acids long. The V segment lost 5 bases and the J segment 4 bases; nucleotides outside the gene matches: 16. The CDR3 spells CASSPLPTGQSTTGELFF. The CDR3 coding sequence is TGTGCCAGCAGCCCCCTACCGACGGGACAGAGTACCACCGGGGAGCTGTTTTTT.

In its sample, this clone was seen once. The chain uses TRBV6-5 and TRBJ1-2, with 8 nucleotides matching TRBD1. Trimming took 7 bases from V and 6 from J; bases not matched to a gene: 7. This CDR3 has 13 amino acids. Germline CDR1 reads MNHEY; CDR2 reads SVGAGI. The chain's CDR3 is CASTRQGWNGYTF. CDR3 sequence (DNA): TGTGCCAGCACCCGACAGGGGTGGAATGGCTACACCTTC.

The chain joins TRBV4-1 to TRBJ2-3, with 7 bases matching TRBD2. After removal of 4 bases from V and 0 bases from J, the junction contained 4 bases not matched to a gene. Germline CDR1 is MGHRA and CDR2 is YSYEKL. The CDR3 is 15 amino acids. This CDR3 reads CASSRFGGSTDTQYF. The CDR3 region has the DNA TGCGCCAGCAGCCGTTTCGGGGGGAGCACAGATACGCAGTATTTT.

V is TRBV9 and J is TRBJ1-4, with D perhaps TRBD1 (5 bases). The CDR3 has 14 amino acids. V was cut by 0 bases and J by 7 bases, with 10 bases left in between. Germline CDR1 and CDR2: SGDLS and YYNGEE. CDR3 sequence (DNA): TGTGCCAGCAGCGTAGGTGTCGGGGGTGAAAAACTGTTTTTT. It specifies CASSVGVGGEKLFF. Drawing the rest from reference TRBV9 and TRBJ1-4, the complete variable domain is DSGVTQTPKHLITATGQRVTLRCSPRSGDLSVYWYQQSLDQGLQFLIQYYNGEERAKGNILERFSAQQFPDLHSELNLSSLELGDSALYFCASSVGVGGEKLFFGSGTQLSVL.

This sequence joins TRBV28 and TRBJ1-5; D is unclear. With 8 bases removed from V and 5 bases from J, the gap between germline ends came to 13 bases. The CDR3 covers 13 residues. Germline assignment: CDR1 MDHEN and CDR2 SYDVKM. DNA of the CDR3: TGTGCCAGCGCCGGGGTCGCTTATCAGCCCCAGCATTTT. Translating it yields CASAGVAYQPQHF. The entire variable domain, with the rest obtained from reference TRBV28 and TRBJ1-5, is as follows: DVKVTQSSRYLVKRTGEKVFLECVQDMDHENMFWYRQDPGLGLRLIYFSYDVKMKEKGDIPEGYSVSREKKERFSLILESASTNQTSMYLCASAGVAYQPQHFGDGTRLSIL.

With respect to this clone: Germline and junction disagree at one end, which may indicate a read error. V gene TRBV7-7 combines with J gene TRBJ2-3; 14 positions agree with TRBD2. Looked up from germline, CDR1 is SSHAT and CDR2 is FNYEAQ (reference sequence). This CDR3 region has 20 residues. CDR3 in DNA: TGTGCTAGCAGCTTATCCTTATGGACTAGCGGGGGGCGCGACACAGATACGCAGTATTTT. This sequence encodes CASSLSLWTSGGRDTDTQYF.

This clone was seen only once. The rearrangement links TRBV7-2 to TRBJ2-7, with D maybe TRBD2 (5 bases). Germline V gives CDR1 SGHTA, CDR2 FQGNSA. Deletions cut 4 bases from V and 7 bases from J, with 17 bases between. The CDR3 spans 14 residues. CDR3 DNA: TGTGCCAGCAGCTCCGATCGGGGTCTGGGTGAGCAGTACTTC. Its protein product is CASSSDRGLGEQYF.

The chain joins TRBV7-9 to TRBJ1-5, with D possibly matching TRBD1 (5 bases). The CDR3 is 13 amino acids. Trimming removed 1 base from V and 6 bases from J, with 7 bases in between. CDR1 SEHNR and CDR2 FQNEAQ come from the germline V gene (reference sequence). The CDR3 is CASSLDQGQPQHF. CDR3 sequence (DNA): TGTGCCAGCAGCTTAGACCAGGGTCAGCCCCAGCATTTT.

The chain has TRBV27 and TRBJ1-3; D possibly corresponds to TRBD1 (5 bases). The CDR3 spans 15 residues. Per the germline V gene, CDR1 is MNHEY and CDR2 is SMNVEV (reference sequence). V was clipped by 2 bases and J by 4 bases, with 12 bases between them. Here the CDR3 reads CASSLGGTQGNTIYF. The CDR3 DNA reads as TGTGCCAGCAGTTTAGGAGGGACGCAAGGAAACACCATATATTTT.

The chain carries TRBV6-2 or TRBV6-3 and TRBJ1-5; tentative D call: TRBD1 (6 bases). The CDR3 spans 15 residues. Per the germline V gene, CDR1 is MNHEY and CDR2 is SVGEGT. Trimming stripped 5 bases from V and 0 bases from J, with 11 bases between. As DNA, the CDR3 is TGTGCCAGCAGTATAAGACAGGATAGCAATCAGCCCCAGCATTTT. Translation gives CASSIRQDSNQPQHF.

The rearrangement joins TRBV4-2 to TRBJ2-7, with D possibly matching TRBD2 (6 bases). In germline, CDR1 is LGHNA, CDR2 YNFKEQ. The CDR3 contains 13 residues. Trimming took off 9 bases at V and 6 bases at J, with 18 bases between the two ends. The CDR3 coding sequence is TGTGCCAGTTTGACGGTCGGGGGATGCGAGCAGTACTTC. Translating gives CASLTVGGCEQYF.

The CDR3 loop is CASTLNEKLFF. CDR3 DNA sequence: TGTGCCAGCACCTTAAATGAAAAACTGTTTTTT. This chain links TRBV6-6 with TRBJ1-4; D uncertain. Germline V lookup: CDR1 MNHNY, CDR2 SVGAGI (reference sequence). V was cut by 7 bases and J by 5 bases, with 5 bases left in between. This CDR3 contains 11 residues.

V usage is TRBV27 and J usage is TRBJ1-2; the match to TRBD1 covers 8 bases. This CDR3 comprises 17 residues. Germline V gene data show CDR1 as MNHEY and CDR2 as SMNVEV (reference sequence). After removal of 3 bases from V and 3 bases from J, the junction contained 12 bases not matched to a gene. The CDR3 nucleotides are TGTGCCAGCAGTTTCCGCGGGGCAGGGGGCGGGGACTATGGCTACACCTTC. It specifies CASSFRGAGGGDYGYTF.